This paragraph reports one T cell receptor (beta chain). The data originate from a study of blood T cell repertoires in COVID-19. Overall study context: The United States, Italy and Spain provided the acute and convalescent COVID-19 samples. PBMCs, B-cell-depleted T cells, or T cells were the source of the cDNA or gDNA that made up the material.

During active infection, Seattle patients enrolled and were then monitored through disease. Germline assignment: CDR1 SNHLY and CDR2 FYNNEI. V shed 4 bases and J shed 4 bases, with 10 bases lying between them. The length of the CDR3 is 14 residues. Original analysis: Amplifying reference gene primers gave estimates of nucleated cell counts. Clones were sequenced by immunoSEQ multiplex PCR, and TCRdb holds only the in-frame ones, with some missing. V, J and clone size are those of that table, while D and trimming were read from the DNA. The top ten clones hold about 9.4% of a sample with about 160,000 clones, about 86% of them seen once.

The receptor comes from a woman in her seventies with COVID-19, enrolled during active disease. The sample comprised peripheral blood. The chain joins TRBV2 to TRBJ2-2; TRBD2 might be the D (5 bases). CDR3: CASSVLEGTGELFF. For the CDR3, the DNA is TGTGCCAGCAGTGTTCTAGAGGGCACCGGGGAGCTGTTTTTT. The full variable domain, completed using reference TRBV2 and TRBJ2-2, is EPEVTQTPSHQVTQMGQEVILRCVPISNHLYFYWYRQILGQKVEFLVSFYNNEISEKSEIFDDQFSVERPDGSNFTLKIRSTKLEDSAMYFCASSVLEGTGELFFGEGSRLTVL.